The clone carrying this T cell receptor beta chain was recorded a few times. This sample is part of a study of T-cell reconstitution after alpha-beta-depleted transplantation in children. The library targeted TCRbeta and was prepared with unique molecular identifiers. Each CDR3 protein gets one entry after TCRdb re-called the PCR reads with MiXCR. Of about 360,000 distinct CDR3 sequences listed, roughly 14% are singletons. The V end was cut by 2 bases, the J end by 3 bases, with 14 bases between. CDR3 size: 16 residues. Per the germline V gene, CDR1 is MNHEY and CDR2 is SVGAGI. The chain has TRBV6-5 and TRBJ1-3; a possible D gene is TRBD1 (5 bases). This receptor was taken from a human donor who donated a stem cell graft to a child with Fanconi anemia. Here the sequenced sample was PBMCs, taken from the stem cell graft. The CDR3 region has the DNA TGTGCCAGCAGTTACGGGCGGGGGATGGGTGGAAACACCATATATTTT. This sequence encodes CASSYGRGMGGNTIYF.